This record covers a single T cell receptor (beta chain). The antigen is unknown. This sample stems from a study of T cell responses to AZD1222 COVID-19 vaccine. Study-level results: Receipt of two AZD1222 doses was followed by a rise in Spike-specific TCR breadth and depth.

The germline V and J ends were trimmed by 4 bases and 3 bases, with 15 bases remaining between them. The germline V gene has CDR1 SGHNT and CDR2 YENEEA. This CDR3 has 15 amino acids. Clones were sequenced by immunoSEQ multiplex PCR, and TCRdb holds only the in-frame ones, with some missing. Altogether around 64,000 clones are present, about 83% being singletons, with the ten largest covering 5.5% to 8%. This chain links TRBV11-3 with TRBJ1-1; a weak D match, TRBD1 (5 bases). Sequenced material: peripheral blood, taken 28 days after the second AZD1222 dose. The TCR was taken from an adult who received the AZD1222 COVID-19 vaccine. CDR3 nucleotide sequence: TGTGCCAGCAGCTCCAGTGGGGGATCGGACACTGAAGCTTTCTTT. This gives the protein CASSSSGGSDTEAFF.